This TCR beta chain was documented in a study of neurological immune-mediated disorders. This clonotype showed up many times. Each TCR transcript was tagged with a 10-nucleotide random UMI during 5'RACE. The output of every sequencing run, over 180 million TCR-beta sequences, came from 15-18 subjects. TCRdb analysed the 5' RACE reads with MiXCR anew, one entry per CDR3 protein. The sample consists of some 38,000 distinct CDR3 sequences, around an eighth of them appearing once. Germline V gene lookup returns CDR1 SGHTA and CDR2 FQGNSA. CDR3 length: 13 amino acids. Trimming took 2 bases from V and 4 from J, leaving 8 bases between them.

The receptor comes from a woman between 45 and 65 years old with HTLV-1-associated myelopathy (HAM/TSP). The sequenced sample was PBMCs. J is TRBJ1-1 and V is TRBV7-2; TRBD1 is a possible D gene (5 bases). CDR3 in amino acids: CASSLTGGTEAFF. CDR3 DNA sequence: TGTGCCAGCAGCTTAACAGGCGGCACTGAAGCTTTCTTT.